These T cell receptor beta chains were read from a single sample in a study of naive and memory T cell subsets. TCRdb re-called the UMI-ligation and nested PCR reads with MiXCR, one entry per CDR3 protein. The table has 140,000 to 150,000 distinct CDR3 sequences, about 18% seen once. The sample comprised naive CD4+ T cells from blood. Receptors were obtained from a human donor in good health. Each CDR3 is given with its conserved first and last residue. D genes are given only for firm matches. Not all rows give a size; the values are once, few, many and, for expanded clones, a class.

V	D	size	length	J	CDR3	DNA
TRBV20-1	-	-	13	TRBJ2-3	CSDRAYSTDTQYF	TGCAGTGACCGAGCATATTCTACAGATACGCAGTATTTT
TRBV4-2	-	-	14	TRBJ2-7	CASSQDAQGYEQYF	TGTGCCAGCAGCCAAGACGCTCAGGGTTACGAGCAGTACTTC
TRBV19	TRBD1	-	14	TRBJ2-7	CASSWTGVSYEQYF	TGTGCCAGTAGCTGGACAGGGGTCTCCTACGAGCAGTACTTC
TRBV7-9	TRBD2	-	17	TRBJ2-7	CASSPGPGLAGRYEQYF	TGTGCCAGCAGCCCGGGCCCGGGACTAGCGGGTCGATACGAGCAGTACTTC
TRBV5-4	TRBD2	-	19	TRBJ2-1	CASSLAVGLAGSSYNEQFF	TGTGCCAGCAGCTTGGCCGTGGGACTAGCGGGGAGCTCCTACAATGAGCAGTTCTTC
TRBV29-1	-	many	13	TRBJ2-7	CSVEGFRDGEQYF	TGCAGCGTTGAAGGATTTCGGGATGGGGAGCAGTACTTC
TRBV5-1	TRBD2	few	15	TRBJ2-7	CASSPGLADSYEQYF	TGCGCCAGCAGCCCCGGACTAGCGGATTCCTACGAGCAGTACTTC
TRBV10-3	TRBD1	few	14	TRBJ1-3	CAIRRTGGKNTIYF	TGTGCCATCAGGAGGACAGGGGGCAAAAACACCATATATTTT
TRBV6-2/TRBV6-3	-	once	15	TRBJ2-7	CASTQTAGPSYEQYF	TGTGCCAGCACCCAGACGGCAGGCCCCAGCTACGAGCAGTACTTC
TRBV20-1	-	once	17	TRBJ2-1	CSARTTGRMHSYNEQFF	TGCAGTGCTAGAACCACAGGGCGTATGCACTCCTACAATGAGCAGTTCTTC
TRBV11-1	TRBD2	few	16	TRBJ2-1	CASSLAASGTYNEQFF	TGTGCCAGCAGCTTAGCAGCTAGCGGAACCTACAATGAGCAGTTCTTC
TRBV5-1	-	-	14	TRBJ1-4	CASTSDGTNEKLFF	TGCGCCAGCACAAGTGACGGGACTAATGAAAAACTGTTTTTT
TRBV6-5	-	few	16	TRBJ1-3	CASSPLRGGTGNTIYF	TGTGCCAGCAGTCCACTCAGAGGGGGTACTGGAAACACCATATATTTT
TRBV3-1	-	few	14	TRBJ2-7	CASSQDYQYYEQYF	TGTGCCAGCAGCCAAGATTACCAGTACTACGAGCAGTACTTC
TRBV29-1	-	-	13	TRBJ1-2	CSVAQQEYYGYTF	TGCAGCGTTGCTCAGCAGGAATACTATGGCTACACCTTC
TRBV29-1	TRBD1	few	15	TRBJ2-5	CSVQPGQGMWETQYF	TGCAGCGTACAACCGGGACAGGGTATGTGGGAGACCCAGTACTTC
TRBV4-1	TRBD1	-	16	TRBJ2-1	CASSHDRDRSYNEQFF	TGCGCCAGCAGCCACGACCGGGACAGGAGCTACAATGAGCAGTTCTTC